The 7 T cell receptor beta chains below were found in one sample sequenced in a study of early T cells in non-severe SARS-CoV-2 infection. TCRdb recomputed calls from the 5' RACE reads with MiXCR, one row per CDR3 protein. This sample carries 74,000 or so distinct CDR3 sequences, under 14% of them seen once, and the ten largest clones take about 3.8%. The sequencing sample was made of whole blood. Receptor source: an adult who was a healthcare worker with PCR-confirmed SARS-CoV-2 infection or an uninfected control (not recorded which).

This clonotype showed up just a few times. The V call is TRBV19, the J call TRBJ2-1, with 8 bases lining up with TRBD1. The germline gives CDR1 LNHDA, CDR2 SQIVND (reference sequence). V lost 6 bases, J lost 4 bases, and 5 bases stayed unmatched. The CDR3 extends over 14 amino acids. CDR3 protein: CASSSQGDYNEQFF. CDR3 DNA: TGTGCCAGTAGCTCACAGGGGGATTACAATGAGCAGTTCTTC.

Only a few counts were recorded for this clonotype. The CDR3 loop is CASSLEGWGLAGGYGEQFF. The DNA of the CDR3 is TGTGCCAGCAGCTTAGAAGGATGGGGACTAGCGGGAGGTTATGGTGAGCAGTTCTTC. The V gene is TRBV11-3, the J gene TRBJ2-1; 15 bases align to TRBD2. This CDR3 comprises 19 residues. Per germline, CDR1 SGHNT and CDR2 YENEEA. Losses at the gene ends were 0 bases for V and 9 bases for J; bases not matched to a gene: 12. Drawing the rest from reference TRBV11-3 and TRBJ2-1, the complete variable domain is EAGVVQSPRYKIIEKKQPVAFWCNPISGHNTLYWYLQNLGQGPELLIRYENEEAVDDSQLPKDRFSAERLKGVDSTLKIQPAELGDSAVYLCASSLEGWGLAGGYGEQFFGPGTRLTVL.

This clonotype was picked up one time. A much larger clone is a single base away; this may be a read error. The J gene is TRBJ2-3, the V gene TRBV20-1; D possibly uses TRBD1 or TRBD2 (5 bases each). Germline V gene lookup returns CDR1 DFQATT and CDR2 SNEGSKA (reference sequence). V was pared by 6 bases and J by 6 bases, with 19 bases between. This CDR3 has 14 amino acids. The CDR3 coding sequence is TGCAGTGCCCTGGTGGGACCGGTGGGGGATACGCAGTATTTT. Amino acid sequence: CSALVGPVGDTQYF.

This clonotype has ten or more counts. V and J are TRBV10-3 and TRBJ2-4; D ambiguous. Trimming took off 0 bases at V and 0 bases at J, with 6 bases between the two ends. CDR3 size: 15 residues. CDR1 and CDR2 (germline): ENHRY, SYGVKD. In nucleotides, the CDR3 is TGTGCCATCAGTGAGTCGGTTCTAGCCAAAAACATTCAGTACTTC. Amino acids: CAISESVLAKNIQYF.

This clonotype was counted at least ten times. The V and J genes are TRBV19 and TRBJ2-1, with 9 bases lining up with TRBD1. CDR3 length equals 14 residues. Per germline, CDR1 LNHDA and CDR2 SQIVND (reference sequence). V dropped 5 bases and J dropped 10; count of bases not matched to a gene: 9. This CDR3 reads CASSRSGTGFEQFF. The CDR3 nucleotides read TGTGCCAGTAGTCGATCCGGGACAGGGTTCGAGCAGTTCTTC.

This chain links TRBV7-6 with TRBJ2-5; D not certain. Trimming stripped 5 bases from V and 4 bases from J, with 17 bases between. This CDR3 spans 15 amino acids. In germline, CDR1 is SGHVS, CDR2 FNYEAQ. The CDR3 nucleotides read TGTGCCAGCAGCCTTAGTCCGACATCAGCAGAGACCCAGTACTTC. Translated, it gives CASSLSPTSAETQYF.

CDR3 in amino acids: CASSYGRSGEQYF. The DNA for the CDR3 is TGTGCCAGCAGTTACGGTCGGTCGGGCGAGCAGTATTTT. This chain links TRBV6-5 with TRBJ2-3; the D is unclear. The V and J ends lost 2 bases and 11 bases respectively, with 14 bases between them. CDR1 and CDR2 from the germline V gene are MNHEY and SVGAGI. This CDR3 spans 13 amino acids.